This is a list of T cell receptor beta chains from one sample in a study of OX40 agonist ivuxolimab in advanced cancers. Generated by immunoSEQ multiplex PCR, the TCRdb table keeps only in-frame clones and is missing some. Of approximately 23,000 clones listed, about 87% are singletons. The sequenced sample was CD4+ or CD8+ T cells sorted from blood, obtained in a trial of the OX40 agonist ivuxolimab. Receptors originate from an adult with an advanced solid tumor such as melanoma, head and neck, liver or kidney cancer. Each CDR3 is given with its conserved first and last residue. The size of a clone is reported for some rows only, either as once, few or many, or as a class for expanded clones.

v_call	j_call	clone_size	cdr3_aa
TRBV7-8	TRBJ2-5	.	CASSPRLAGGLGETQYF
TRBV19	TRBJ2-1	.	CASSMFLGDNEQFF
TRBV29-1	TRBJ1-1	.	CSVVAQRNTEAFF
TRBV30	TRBJ2-5	.	CAWAGQGGFLQETQYF
TRBV7-2	TRBJ2-3	.	CASSFTDTQYF
TRBV29-1	TRBJ2-3	.	CSGGDRITDTQYF
TRBV10-2	.	.	CASSGLAGGIGEQYF
TRBV4-1	TRBJ1-2	.	CASSSWEDYGYTF
TRBV9	TRBJ1-2	.	CASSAEDTRLPTNGYTF
TRBV11-3	TRBJ1-1	.	CASSLTGGGEAFF
TRBV6-6	TRBJ1-6	.	CASSPRENSPLHF
TRBV28	TRBJ2-5	.	CASSLGAQETQYF
TRBV10-1	TRBJ2-1	.	CASSVGTGGNEQFF
TRBV4-1	TRBJ2-1	.	CASSQVPSGSIYEQFF
TRBV6-5	TRBJ1-2	.	CASSYSTGANYGYTF
TRBV11-3	TRBJ2-1	.	CASRRDHEQFF
TRBV5-1	TRBJ1-1	medium-sized	CASSLATGTLEAFF
TRBV6-5	TRBJ2-7	once	CASSYRQGYEQYF
TRBV7-3	TRBJ2-3	.	CASSSYTDTQYF
TRBV29-1	TRBJ1-4	.	CSVEGTSGTNEKLFF
TRBV10-3	TRBJ2-7	.	CAISPSGTGSREQYF
TRBV18	TRBJ2-5	.	CASSPPGQRKETQYF
TRBV5-5	TRBJ1-1	.	CASSLQPENTEAFF
TRBV19	TRBJ2-1	few	CASRPGRPSYNEQFF
TRBV7-9	TRBJ1-3	.	CASSPLGVGNTIYF
TRBV19	TRBJ2-5	.	CASGRYQETQYF
TRBV7-2	TRBJ2-2	.	CASSLVVLAGDGGELFF
TRBV5-1	TRBJ2-5	.	CASSLGTTQETQYF
TRBV19	TRBJ1-6	.	CASSSPENSPLHF
TRBV25-1	TRBJ1-2	.	CASGPSYYYGYTF
TRBV30	TRBJ1-4	.	CAWSPGQGAREKLFF
TRBV6-5	TRBJ2-1	.	CASSYSGGMGYNEQFF
TRBV5-1	TRBJ2-5	.	CASSFTQTGEETQYF
TRBV4-2	TRBJ2-1	.	CASSQGLAGGTNEQFF
TRBV6-5	TRBJ1-1	.	CASSPRRGRPAFF
TRBV19	TRBJ2-1	.	CASSIGTSGVEQFF
TRBV5-1	TRBJ2-5	.	CASSLQLAGETQYF
TRBV19	TRBJ1-2	.	CASSVGQSYYGYTF
TRBV2	TRBJ1-2	.	CASSELAGTYGYTF
TRBV29-1	TRBJ2-7	.	CSGMVGTYEQYF
TRBV2	TRBJ1-5	.	CASSGRSNQPQHF
TRBV19	TRBJ2-5	.	CASCSSGTAKGPQYF
TRBV4-2	TRBJ2-7	.	CASSLEGGPHLQEQYF
TRBV9	TRBJ2-3	.	CASSVGPTDTQYF
TRBV4-2	TRBJ2-1	.	CASSHPSTGVKYNEQFF
TRBV7-9	TRBJ2-6	.	CASSLGTGGDAGANVLTF
TRBV5-1	TRBJ1-1	.	CASSFQGNTEAFF
TRBV19	TRBJ2-5	.	CASSSPGQGTAETQYF
TRBV7-3	TRBJ2-7	.	CASSQPPGEQYF
TRBV5-1	TRBJ2-7	.	CASSSSGTSGRSYEQYF
TRBV28	TRBJ2-7	few	CASSFLAGEQYF
TRBV2	TRBJ2-5	.	CASRETGIETQYF
TRBV7-9	.	.	CASSDRRDFTYEQYF
TRBV6-5	TRBJ1-5	.	CASSYSGRQPQHF
TRBV4-2	TRBJ2-7	once	CASSQDPTGGQSYEQYF